The T cell receptor beta chain under discussion was sequenced for a study of T cell responses to AZD1222 COVID-19 vaccine. Study-wide results and caveats: Spike-specific TCR breadth and depth rose after two AZD1222 doses. Clonal diversity may have been underestimated, and the donors were mostly white British, with more females than males.

Of note for this clone: Its antigen is currently unknown.

Only in-frame clones appear in the TCRdb table, and some are missing; sequencing was by immunoSEQ multiplex PCR. The table has about 86,000 clones, about 90% seen once. Germline V lookup: CDR1 KGHSH, CDR2 LQKENI. V shed 2 bases and J shed 4 bases, with 5 bases lying between them. The CDR3 totals 12 residues. Pooling covered second doses at about 4 or about 12 weeks. The sample here was peripheral blood, taken 28 days after the second AZD1222 dose. The TCR sequence derives from an adult who received the AZD1222 COVID-19 vaccine. V and J are TRBV18 and TRBJ2-5; D not resolved. CDR3 protein: CASSPGLETQYF. The CDR3 nucleotides read TGTGCCAGCTCACCAGGGCTAGAGACCCAGTACTTC.